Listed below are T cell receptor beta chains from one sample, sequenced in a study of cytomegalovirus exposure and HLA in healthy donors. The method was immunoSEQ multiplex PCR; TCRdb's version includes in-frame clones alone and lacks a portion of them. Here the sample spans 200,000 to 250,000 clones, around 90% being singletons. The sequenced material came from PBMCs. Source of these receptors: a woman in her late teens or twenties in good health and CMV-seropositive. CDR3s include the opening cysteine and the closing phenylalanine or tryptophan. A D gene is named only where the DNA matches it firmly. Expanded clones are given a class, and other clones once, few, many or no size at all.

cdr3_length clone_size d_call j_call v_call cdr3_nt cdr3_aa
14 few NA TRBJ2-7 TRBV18 TGTGCCAGCTCACCACCGGACAGCTCCTACGAGCAGTACTTC CASSPPDSSYEQYF
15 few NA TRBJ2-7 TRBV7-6 TGTGCCAGCAGCTTAGCTACAGGGAACTCCTACGAGCAGTACTTC CASSLATGNSYEQYF
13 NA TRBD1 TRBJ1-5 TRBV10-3 TGTGCCATCAAGGTCGCCCAGGGGGAGCCCCAGCATTTT CAIKVAQGEPQHF
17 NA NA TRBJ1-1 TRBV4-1 TGCGCCAGCAGCCAAGACGCCGGGACATTAATGAACACTGAAGCTTTCTTT CASSQDAGTLMNTEAFF
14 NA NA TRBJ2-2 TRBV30 TGTGCCTGGAGTGCCTTCCTTCTCGCCGGGGAGCTGTTTTTT CAWSAFLLAGELFF
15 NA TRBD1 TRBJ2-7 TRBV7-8 TGTGCCAGCAGCCAGCCGGGACAGGGGGCGCGGGAGCAGTACTTC CASSQPGQGAREQYF
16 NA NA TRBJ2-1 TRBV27 TGTGCCAGCAGATATCTTGGGAGTGTGGAGGAGAATGAGCAGTTCTTC CASRYLGSVEENEQFF
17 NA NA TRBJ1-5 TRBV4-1 TGCGCCAGCAGCCAAGGATGGGTAGGGGTAAGCAATCAGCCCCAGCATTTT CASSQGWVGVSNQPQHF
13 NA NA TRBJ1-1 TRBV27 TGTGCCAGCAGTCACAGGGTGGACACTGAAGCTTTCTTT CASSHRVDTEAFF
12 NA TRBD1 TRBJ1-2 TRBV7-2 TGTGCCAGCACAGGGGGCTCCTATGGCTACACCTTC CASTGGSYGYTF
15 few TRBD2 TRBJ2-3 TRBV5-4 TGTGCCACGCCAAAGGGACTAGCAGGAACAGATACGCAGTATTTT CATPKGLAGTDTQYF
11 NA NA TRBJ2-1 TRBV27 TGTGCCAGCAATTCTAACAATGAGCAGTTCTTC CASNSNNEQFF
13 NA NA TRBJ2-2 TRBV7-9 TGTGCCAGCAGGACAGCGAACACCGGGGAGCTGTTTTTT CASRTANTGELFF
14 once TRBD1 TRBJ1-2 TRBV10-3 TGTGCCATCAGACGAGGACAGGGAGACTATGGCTACACCTTC CAIRRGQGDYGYTF
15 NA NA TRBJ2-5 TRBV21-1 TGTGCCAGCAGCAATCCTCCAGGGGTAGTAGAGACCCAGTACTTC CASSNPPGVVETQYF
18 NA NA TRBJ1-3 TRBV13 TGTGCCAGCAGCTTCCCTAACGTGGATCCGGCAGGGAGAAACACCATATATTTT CASSFPNVDPAGRNTIYF
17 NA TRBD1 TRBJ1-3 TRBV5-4 TGTGCCAGCAGCCAAGGGACAGGGGTTCTCTCTGGAAACACCATATATTTT CASSQGTGVLSGNTIYF
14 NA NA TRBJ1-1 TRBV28 TGTGCCAGCAGTTTATTCGGTGCGAACACTGAAGCTTTCTTT CASSLFGANTEAFF
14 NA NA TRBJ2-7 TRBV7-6 TGTGCCAGCAGCTTAGAAGGGAGTCCCTACGAGCAGTACTTC CASSLEGSPYEQYF
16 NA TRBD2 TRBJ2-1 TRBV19 TGTGCCAGTAGTGAGCGGGCGGGAGGGACCTACAATGAGCAGTTCTTC CASSERAGGTYNEQFF
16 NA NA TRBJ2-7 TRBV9 TGTGCCAGCAGCGTGGGAACAGGAGCCTTTTCCTACGAGCAGTACTTC CASSVGTGAFSYEQYF
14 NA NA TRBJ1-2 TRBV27 TGTGCCAGCAGCCTGACTCCTAAGTCGTATGGCTACACCTTC CASSLTPKSYGYTF
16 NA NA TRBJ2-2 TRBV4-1 TGCGCCAGCAGCCCCAATGCGGGATTTAACACCGGGGAGCTGTTTTTT CASSPNAGFNTGELFF
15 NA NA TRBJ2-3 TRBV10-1 TGCGCCAGCACGGGCGGCGGGGCCGAGGGAGATACGCAGTATTTT CASTGGGAEGDTQYF
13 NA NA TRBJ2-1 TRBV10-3 TGTGCCAGTCGGGACACAAGGCCCAATGAGCAGTTCTTC CASRDTRPNEQFF
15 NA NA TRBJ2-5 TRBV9 TGTGCCAGACCTTACACCCCACACAACCAAGAGACCCAGTACTTC CARPYTPHNQETQYF